The 13 T cell receptor beta chains below all came from one sample that was sequenced in a study of shared clonotypes between healthy human individuals. Assay: immunoSEQ multiplex PCR; the TCRdb copy retains only in-frame clones and omits some. The table lists around 480,000 clones, over 75% of them singletons. The sequencing sample was made of PBMCs. The source is a middle-aged woman in good health. Some clones in this sample may be carry-over from other donors' samples.

The chain uses TRBV2 and TRBJ2-5, with 9 bases that match TRBD2. From germline, CDR1 is SNHLY and CDR2 FYNNEI. J was trimmed by 4 bases and V by 7 bases; bases with no gene match: 10. The CDR3 has 15 amino acids. The chain's CDR3 is CASKRTAGGGETQYF. DNA of the CDR3: TGTGCCAGCAAAAGGACGGCGGGAGGGGGAGAGACCCAGTACTTC.

The genes are TRBV7-9 and TRBJ1-4; TRBD1 aligns across 9 bases. In germline, CDR1 is SEHNR, CDR2 FQNEAQ (reference sequence). The CDR3 loop spans 17 amino acids. Trimming at V came to 6 bases and at J to 0 bases, leaving 8 bases not matched to a gene. CDR3 bases: TGTGCCAGCAGGCGGGGACAGGGAGAGACAACTAATGAAAAACTGTTTTTT. It codes for CASRRGQGETTNEKLFF.

This clone was seen many times. This rearrangement joins TRBV7-2 to TRBJ1-3; 7 positions agree with TRBD1. The CDR3 length is 16 residues. The germline CDR1 and CDR2 sequences are SGHTA and FQGNSA. Trimming at V came to 3 bases and at J to 3 bases, leaving 8 bases not matched to a gene. The CDR3: CASSFRQGSSGNTIYF. For the CDR3, the DNA is TGTGCCAGCAGCTTCAGACAGGGCTCCAGTGGAAACACCATATATTTT.

This clone came up a few times. The V gene is TRBV5-6, the J gene TRBJ2-1, with a weak D call TRBD2 (6 bases). Germline V CDR1 and CDR2: SGHDT, YYEEEE. The V gene lost 4 bases and the J gene lost 7 bases, with 18 bases spanning the gap. The CDR3 sequence is 15 residues long. CDR3 sequence (DNA): TGTGCCAGCAGCCATTCGGGAGAGGGTCTTAATGAGCAGTTCTTC. This codes for CASSHSGEGLNEQFF. The full variable domain, rest sourced from reference TRBV5-6 and TRBJ2-1, is DAGVTQSPTHLIKTRGQQVTLRCSPKSGHDTVSWYQQALGQGPQFIFQYYEEEERQRGNFPDRFSGHQFPNYSSELNVNALLLGDSALYLCASSHSGEGLNEQFFGPGTRLTVL.

This clone came up a few times. The chain has TRBV27 and TRBJ1-2; 10 bases fit TRBD1. The germline gives CDR1 MNHEY, CDR2 SMNVEV (reference sequence). Trimming cost V 3 bases and J 4 bases; bases outside gene matches: 8. The CDR3 has 16 amino acids. The CDR3 DNA is TGTGCCAGCAGTTTTTTAGACAGGGGGCTAGGCTATGGCTACACCTTC. This sequence encodes CASSFLDRGLGYGYTF.

This clone was seen a few times. The chain uses TRBV7-6 and TRBJ1-5, with 8 bases aligning to TRBD1. V shed 5 bases, J shed 1 base, and the junction held 7 bases outside the gene matches. The CDR3 sequence is 16 residues long. Germline V gene lookup returns CDR1 SGHVS and CDR2 FNYEAQ. This CDR3 reads CASSPRQGMSNQPQHF. For the CDR3, the DNA is TGTGCCAGCAGCCCGAGACAGGGGATGAGCAATCAGCCCCAGCATTTT.

V gene TRBV4-1 combines with J gene TRBJ2-2; 9 bases line up with TRBD1. Per the germline V gene, CDR1 is MGHRA and CDR2 is YSYEKL. The CDR3 loop spans 15 amino acids. J gave up 0 bases and V 6 bases, and 2 bases lay outside the gene matches. The chain's CDR3 is CASRRTGANTGELFF. Written as DNA, the CDR3 is TGCGCCAGCAGACGGACAGGGGCGAACACCGGGGAGCTGTTTTTT.

The V gene is TRBV7-9, the J gene TRBJ2-5; the match to TRBD1 covers 7 bases. This CDR3 is 12 amino acids long. CDR1 is SEHNR and CDR2 is FQNEAQ in the germline V gene (reference sequence). The junction had 4 bases not matched to a gene; V was cut back by 4 bases and J by 8 bases. The CDR3 nucleotides read TGTGCCAGCAGCTCCACAGGGGTTACCCAGTACTTC. Translation gives CASSSTGVTQYF.

This chain links TRBV28 with TRBJ2-5; no definite D call. CDR1 is MDHEN, CDR2 SYDVKM, per germline. Trimming left V 2 bases short and J 4 bases short, with 8 bases between. The CDR3 runs to 13 residues. CDR3 region: CASSLGNPETQYF. For the CDR3, the DNA is TGTGCCAGCAGTTTAGGAAACCCAGAGACCCAGTACTTC.

This chain joins TRBV30 and TRBJ1-2, with TRBD1 as a possible D gene (5 bases). The V gene's germline CDR1 is GTSNPN and CDR2 SVGIG (reference sequence). The CDR3 covers 14 residues. The V gene lost 2 bases and the J gene lost 3 bases, with 13 bases spanning the gap. CDR3 region: CAWSRGAGDYGYTF. In DNA form, the CDR3 reads TGTGCCTGGAGTAGAGGGGCCGGTGACTATGGCTACACCTTC.

The rearrangement links TRBV7-2 to TRBJ2-7; 11 bases are shared with TRBD2. With V trimmed by 5 bases and J by 6 bases, 9 bases remained unmatched. The CDR3 has 15 amino acids. CDR1 is SGHTA, CDR2 FQGNSA, per germline. The CDR3 here is CASSPSRLAGGEQYF. CDR3 sequence (DNA): TGTGCCAGCAGCCCATCCAGGCTAGCGGGAGGCGAGCAGTACTTC.

The chain has TRBV5-4 and TRBJ2-1, with D possibly being TRBD1 or TRBD2 (5 bases each). The CDR3 has 13 amino acids. Looked up from germline, CDR1 is SGHNT and CDR2 is YYREEE (reference sequence). Trimming shortened V by 6 bases and J by 7 bases, and 14 bases separated the two germline ends. CDR3 residues: CASTDPWGNEQFF. CDR3 nucleotide sequence: TGTGCCAGCACCGACCCATGGGGGAATGAGCAGTTCTTC.

This clone appeared a few times. The chain has TRBV7-9 and TRBJ1-5, with D possibly TRBD1 on 5 matching bases. Germline CDR1 is SEHNR and CDR2 is FQNEAQ (reference sequence). Trimming left V 5 bases short and J 4 bases short, with 9 bases between. This CDR3 has 13 amino acids. The CDR3, as DNA: TGTGCCAGCAGCCACGAGGGGAATCAGCCCCAGCATTTT. Its protein product is CASSHEGNQPQHF.